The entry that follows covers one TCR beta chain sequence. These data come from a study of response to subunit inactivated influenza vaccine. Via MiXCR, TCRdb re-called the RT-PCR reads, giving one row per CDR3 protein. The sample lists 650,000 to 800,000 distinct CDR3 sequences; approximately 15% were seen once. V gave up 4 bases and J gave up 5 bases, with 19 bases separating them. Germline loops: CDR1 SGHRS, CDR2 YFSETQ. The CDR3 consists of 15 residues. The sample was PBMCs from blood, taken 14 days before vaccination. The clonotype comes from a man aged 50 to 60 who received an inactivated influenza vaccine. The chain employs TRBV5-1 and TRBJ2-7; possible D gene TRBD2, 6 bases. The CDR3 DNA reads TGCGCCAGCAGCCGGCGGGGACCCGGTTTGGACGAGCAGTACTTC. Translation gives CASSRRGPGLDEQYF.